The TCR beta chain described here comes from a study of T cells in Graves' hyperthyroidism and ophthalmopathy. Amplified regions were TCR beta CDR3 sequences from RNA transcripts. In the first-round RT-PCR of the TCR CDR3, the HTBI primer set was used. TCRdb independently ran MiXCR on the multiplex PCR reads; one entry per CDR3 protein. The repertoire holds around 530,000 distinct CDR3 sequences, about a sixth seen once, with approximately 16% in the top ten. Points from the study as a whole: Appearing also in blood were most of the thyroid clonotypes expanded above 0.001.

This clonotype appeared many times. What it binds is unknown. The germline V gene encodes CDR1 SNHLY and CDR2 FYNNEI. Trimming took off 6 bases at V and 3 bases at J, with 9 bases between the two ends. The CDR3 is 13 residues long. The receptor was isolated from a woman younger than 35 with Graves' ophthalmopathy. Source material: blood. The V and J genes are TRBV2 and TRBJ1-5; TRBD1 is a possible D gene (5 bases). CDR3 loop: CASRDKTNQPQHF. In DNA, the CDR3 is TGTGCCAGCAGGGACAAAACCAATCAGCCCCAGCATTTT.